This TCR beta chain emerged from a study of T cell changes during pregnancy in multiple sclerosis (dated by TCRdb to 2018 to 2020). For context, the study as a whole: Changes in the T cell repertoire over the course of pregnancy were examined in this study in women with multiple sclerosis.

The library was prepared using the immunoSEQ multiplex PCR assay. TCRdb holds this immuneACCESS table with in-frame rearrangements only. Some clones are missing; in checked studies, unresolved V genes explain under half, and the rest has no known cause. The sample table holds about 80,000 clones, of which around 92% were seen once. The top ten clonotypes cover more than 1.4% of the sample. Turning to this clone: The antigen it binds to is not known. No quality values exist for individual bases; no much larger clone is one base distant.

From its cysteine to its phenylalanine, the CDR3 spans 13 amino acids. Of all the DNA, just the CDR3 is kept, 39 bases in frame from base 1. Per the germline V gene, SQVTM is the CDR1 and ANQGSEA is the CDR2. Relative to germline, V is 4 bases shorter and J is 4 bases shorter, with 12 bases between their ends. The material was peripheral blood, obtained before pregnancy. The receptor was isolated from a female donor with multiple sclerosis, enrolled in a pregnancy study. Here the chain combines TRBV29-1 and TRBJ2-3; a weak D assignment points to TRBD2 (5 bases agree). The nucleotide sequence is given as TGCAGCGTTGTACTTCGGCGGGCAGATACGCAGTATTTT. This is translated as CSVVLRRADTQYF.